This entry is about one TCR beta chain. Its cognate antigen is unknown. This table comes from immunoSEQ multiplex PCR, and its TCRdb copy is limited to in-frame clones, with some not included. Of roughly 64,000 clones listed, more than 70% were seen once; the top ten hold around 4%. The source of the sample is a study of Tregs in tolerant kidney transplant recipients. Study conclusions and caveats: Some patients' samples used different primers over time, so nucleotide sequences weren't comparable.

Related graft donors supplied nonmyeloablative bone marrow transplants, and mixed chimerism was transient. Germline CDR1 and CDR2: MNHEY and SMNVEV (reference sequence). The CDR3 runs 14 residues. The V gene end was trimmed by 1 base and the J gene end by 4 bases; junction bases not matched to a gene: 3. Sequenced here: CD4+ T cells from blood (PBMCs), sampled 6 months after the transplant. V and J are TRBV27 and TRBJ2-5; 7 bases map to TRBD1. The TCR was taken from a human patient who received a combined kidney and bone marrow transplant. Some T cells could come from the graft donor. CDR3 in amino acids: CASSLLGGRETQYF. CDR3 coding DNA: TGTGCCAGCAGTTTATTAGGGGGCCGAGAGACCCAGTACTTC.